This note documents a single T cell receptor (beta chain) sequence. At least ten counts were recorded for this clonotype. Its antigen is still unknown. Nothing much larger sits one base from this clone, and base qualities are not available. The sample belongs to a study of regulatory T cells in long-lasting Graves disease (dated by TCRdb to about 2021). In the study overall: Patients with newly diagnosed Graves' disease had been on antithyroid drugs for under 3 months. Persistent Graves' disease patients were compared with newly diagnosed Graves' disease patients by peripheral blood TCR sequencing and RNA sequencing. The study was registered as a clinical trial and conducted in China. TCR sequencing covered roughly 13 persistent and about 20 newly diagnosed Graves' disease patients, some 35 samples in total.

CDR1 and CDR2 are read off the germline V gene as MDHEN and SYDVKM. The junction shows trimming of 7 bases on V and 3 bases on J, plus 7 bases between the germline ends. The CDR3, cysteine through phenylalanine, is 12 amino acids long. The retained sequence is limited to the CDR3, 36 bases, with the frame set at the first base. Beyond this particular receptor, the publication reports: Sequencing and analysis were limited to the TCR beta chain. Persistent Graves' disease patients showed lower TCR Shannon entropy and fewer highly expanded clones than newly diagnosed patients, suggesting clonal expansion. The authors acknowledged the small sample size as a limitation that may reduce accuracy. TRBV28, TRBJ1-2 and TRBJ2-5 were preferentially used in persistent disease, while TRBV20-1 and TRBJ2-1 were favored in newly diagnosed disease. Persistent patients shared more public clonotypes among themselves (around 2,500) than newly diagnosed patients did (nearly 1,000). Only peripheral blood was studied, because thyroid tissue, the primary lesion, was inaccessible.

The library was prepared using multiplex PCR. Sequencing took place on an Illumina HiSeq 4000. TCR beta libraries were built with iRepertoire HTBI primers and Arm-PCR amplification of CDR3 regions. PCR products were gel purified before sequencing. The original pipeline was this. A total of 62 TRBV and under 15 TRBJ segments were identified across samples and were used for gene usage analysis of CDR3 amino acid clonotypes. Filtered high-quality paired reads were merged into contigs using COPE and FqMerger. BLAST was used to align contigs to IMGT TRBV, TRBD and TRBJ reference genes, and CDR3 was defined according to IMGT. Any clonotype with a frequency above 0.1% was classified as a highly expanded clone. Shannon entropy was used to measure repertoire diversity, and the Gini coefficient was used to measure V-J evenness. A clonotype found in more than one individual was treated as public. In-frame beta chains were kept once TCRdb had trimmed the public reads at Q25 with fastp and called clones with MiXCR. Each entry is one CDR3 protein sequence, shown with its most common DNA and genes. The authors' filters were not applied to this entry. The sample table records 400,000 to 500,000 distinct CDR3 sequences; approximately 14% of these occur just once. Clones ranked in the top ten supply approximately 19% of the sample.

Read against the paper, the sample's time point label means: newly diagnosed GD, antithyroid drugs for less than 3 months. For both TCR sequencing and RNA sequencing, RNA was extracted from PBMCs in TRIzol. The diagnosis of Graves' disease followed American Thyroid Association guidelines. Recruitment of patients was carried out at an endocrinology department in Xi'an, China. From each patient, about 9.7 milliliters of peripheral blood was collected into an EDTA anticoagulant tube. Ficoll Paque Plus density gradient separation was used to isolate PBMCs, and no additional T cell sorting was done. RNA quality was checked with an Agilent 2100 Bioanalyzer and agarose gel, and concentration with a NanoDrop 2000. These records were also assigned to another study, of T cells in Graves' hyperthyroidism and ophthalmopathy. As the second publication notes: Stable Graves' hyperthyroidism was defined as the absence of progression to ophthalmopathy over 18 months of follow-up. The hyperthyroidism patients were between 18 and 65 years old and newly diagnosed, with a disease duration of less than 2 months. The study excluded patients with uncontrolled infections, other autoimmune diseases, pregnancy or lactation. Diagnoses were established on the basis of clinical symptoms, serum thyroxine and TRAb, thyroid ultrasound, and orbital computed tomography. A first-round RT-PCR of the TCR CDR3 used the HTBI primer set with the Qiagen OneStep RT-PCR kit. Most expanded thyroid clonotypes (frequency above 0.001) were also detected in blood, a finding suggesting that blood repertoires may reflect thyroid immune responses. In cross-validation, a model built on a 13 V-J signature told ophthalmopathy apart from stable hyperthyroidism with just under 90% sensitivity and about 81% specificity, and in testing the same model reached 80%/75%. In validation, the model predicted progression to ophthalmopathy with over 65% sensitivity and less than 75% specificity, a median of about six months before onset. To identify distinguishing TCR V-J signatures, a discovery cohort of 100 patients was used, comprising 43 with Graves' ophthalmopathy and 55 to 65 with stable Graves' hyperthyroidism. Prospective prediction of ophthalmopathy was tested in an independent validation cohort consisting of 18 hyperthyroidism patients and more than 15 patients who later progressed to ophthalmopathy. For training and testing, the 110 or so patients in the discovery cohort were randomly divided in a 7:3 ratio. Thyroid tissue and blood T-cell repertoires from about six Graves' hyperthyroidism patients were also compared in the study. Once sampling was done, hyperthyroidism patients were given methimazole at a starting dose of 30 mg daily, whereas ophthalmopathy patients were given high-dose intravenous methylprednisolone. Libraries were constructed in a second round of multiplex PCR, after which size selection and purification were performed. Sequencing of the libraries was done on an Illumina HiSeq2000 using paired-end 100 bp reads. SOAPnuke was used to process the raw data, with reads discarded if the reads contained adapters or uncalled bases, had a mean Phred below 15, or lacked an exact constant-primer or identifier match. COPE v1.2.5 was used to merge high-quality paired reads, and clonotypes were defined as unique nucleotide sequences. MiTCR v1.1 was used to align the clonotypes against IMGT TRBV, TRBD and TRBJ reference segments. Analysis was restricted to V-J combinations with a frequency above 0.0001, which covered 99.2% of repertoires. The TCS score was defined as F50 (clonal expansion) divided by E x V (chaos), with BLOSUM62-based TCRdist calculated between CDR3 peptides within each V-J. Welch's t-statistics and random forest reduced around 510 V-J features to about 13, which were used in a naive Bayes classifier (R e1071). No statistical method was used to fix the sample size in advance, and group allocation was not hidden from the investigators. The paper describes TCR Vbeta CDR3 sequencing of 135 peripheral blood samples, made up of 43 ophthalmopathy patients, some 76 hyperthyroidism patients and 17 progressor patients.

Recombination linked TRBV28 to TRBJ1-5, with the D gene uncertain. The material sequenced was peripheral blood mononuclear cells (PBMCs), taken at new diagnosis, from a patient treated with antithyroid drugs. The sequence derives from a woman in her fifties or sixties with Graves disease. Donor details come from another sample of the same person, matched by shared clones. The DNA reads as follows: TGTGCCAGCACTCTGCCCAATCAGCCCCAGCATTTT. This sequence encodes CASTLPNQPQHF. The full variable domain, completed from the reference TRBV28 and TRBJ1-5 proteins outside the CDR3, reads DVKVTQSSRYLVKRTGEKVFLECVQDMDHENMFWYRQDPGLGLRLIYFSYDVKMKEKGDIPEGYSVSREKKERFSLILESASTNQTSMYLCASTLPNQPQHFGDGTRLSIL.